These 30 T cell receptor beta chains came from one sample sequenced in a study of cytomegalovirus exposure and HLA in healthy donors. Primers included in the PCR were 60 Vbeta and 13 Jbeta primers. Method: immunoSEQ multiplex PCR; TCRdb's copy keeps in-frame clones and lacks some. The top ten clones hold 0.8% to 0.95% of a sample with some 110,000 clones, approximately 16% of them seen once. The specimen sequenced was PBMCs. All receptors derive from a female donor in good health and CMV-seronegative.

The chain has TRBV5-1 and TRBJ1-1; D is perhaps TRBD1 (6 bases). The CDR3 spans 15 residues. Per germline, CDR1 SGHRS and CDR2 YFSETQ. With 3 bases removed from V and 4 bases from J, the gap between germline ends came to 16 bases. The CDR3 sequence is CASSSTRGVSTEAFF. The CDR3 DNA reads as TGCGCCAGCAGCTCTACCAGGGGAGTCAGCACTGAAGCTTTCTTT.

This chain connects TRBV4-3 to TRBJ2-1; 9 bases are a match to TRBD2. The length of the CDR3 is 16 residues. V was pared by 0 bases and J by 5 bases, with 5 bases of the junction left unmatched. The germline V gene has CDR1 LGHNA and CDR2 YSLEER. The CDR3 reads CASSQDAGGVDNEQFF. The CDR3, as DNA: TGCGCCAGCAGCCAAGACGCGGGGGGGGTAGACAATGAGCAGTTCTTC.

The chain employs TRBV5-1 and TRBJ2-7; maybe TRBD2 (6 bases). Germline CDR1 and CDR2: SGHRS and YFSETQ. The V end was cut by 3 bases, the J end by 2 bases, with 24 bases between. The CDR3 consists of 18 residues. The DNA for the CDR3 is TGCGCCAGCAGCTCCCCGCTTTACCCGGGACTCACTACCTACGAGCAGTACTTC. Its translation is CASSSPLYPGLTTYEQYF.

This clone was seen a few times. This chain joins TRBV5-1 and TRBJ2-5; tentative D call: TRBD1 (5 bases). V was trimmed by 2 bases and J by 2 bases, leaving 10 bases between them. This CDR3 region has 14 residues. Germline V gene lookup returns CDR1 SGHRS and CDR2 YFSETQ. The CDR3 is CASSFSAGQETQYF. The CDR3, as DNA: TGCGCCAGCAGCTTTTCGGCAGGGCAAGAGACCCAGTACTTC.

V and J are TRBV6-4 and TRBJ1-1; D unresolved. CDR3 length: 15 residues. CDR1 and CDR2 from the germline V gene are MRHNA and SNTAGT. Trimming took off 0 bases at V and 4 bases at J, with 12 bases between the two ends. CDR3 residues: CASSDSWERATEAFF. In DNA form, the CDR3 reads TGTGCCAGCAGTGACTCTTGGGAGAGGGCCACTGAAGCTTTCTTT.

The rearrangement links TRBV2 to TRBJ1-4; 9 nucleotides line up with TRBD1. J was trimmed by 7 bases and V by 7 bases; bases with no gene match: 7. The V gene's germline CDR1 is SNHLY and CDR2 FYNNEI. This CDR3 spans 14 amino acids. This CDR3 is CASNRDRDGEKLFF. Here the CDR3 DNA reads TGTGCCAGCAACCGGGACAGGGATGGTGAAAAACTGTTTTTT.

The rearrangement uses TRBV5-4 and TRBJ2-7; TRBD2 aligns across 8 bases. V lost 4 bases to trimming and J lost 4 bases; unmatched junction nucleotides: 7. CDR3 length: 14 residues. CDR1 and CDR2 from the germline V gene are SGHNT and YYREEE (reference sequence). This chain's CDR3 is CASSPAGGGYEQYF. DNA for the CDR3: TGTGCCAGCAGCCCCGCGGGGGGCGGATACGAGCAGTACTTC.

In its sample, this clone was seen a few times. The rearrangement links TRBV4-2 to TRBJ1-1; possibly TRBD1 for D (6 bases). Germline-derived CDR1 and CDR2 are LGHNA and YNFKEQ. The CDR3 has 16 amino acids. Trimming pared 3 bases from V and 0 bases from J, leaving 14 bases between. The CDR3: CASSQVPGHLNTEAFF. The CDR3 bases are TGTGCCAGCAGCCAGGTGCCGGGACATCTGAACACTGAAGCTTTCTTT.

This clone was observed a single time. This sequence joins TRBV5-1 and TRBJ1-5; 8 nucleotides match TRBD1. The trim removed 4 bases at V and 7 bases at J, leaving 13 bases unmatched. Germline values: CDR1 SGHRS, CDR2 YFSETQ. The CDR3 totals 16 residues. As DNA, the CDR3 is TGCGCCAGCAGCCCCGGGACAGGTGGATCGGAACAGCCCCAGCATTTT. Residues: CASSPGTGGSEQPQHF.

The chain has TRBV7-9 and TRBJ2-4; 11 nucleotides agree with TRBD2. J gave up 0 bases and V 3 bases, and 7 bases lay outside the gene matches. Germline lookup yields CDR1 SEHNR and CDR2 FQNEAQ (reference sequence). The CDR3 length is 18 residues. CDR3 residues: CASSFSVAGGRAKNIQYF. CDR3 bases: TGTGCCAGCAGCTTCTCAGTAGCGGGAGGGAGAGCCAAAAACATTCAGTACTTC.

The chain has TRBV5-6 and TRBJ1-1, with no clear D. Trimming left V 5 bases short and J 1 base short, with 12 bases between. Germline V gene lookup returns CDR1 SGHDT and CDR2 YYEEEE. This CDR3 region has 14 residues. CDR3 protein: CASSRRTWNTEAFF. CDR3 bases: TGTGCCAGCAGTCGGAGGACTTGGAACACTGAAGCTTTCTTT.

The gene calls are TRBV19 and TRBJ2-2, with D tentatively TRBD1 (5 bases). Trimming removed 11 bases at V and 1 base at J, with 14 bases between. The CDR3 runs 14 residues. Germline loops: CDR1 LNHDA, CDR2 SQIVND (reference sequence). The CDR3 DNA follows: TGTGCCTCTAAGACCCAGGGGAACACCGGGGAGCTGTTTTTT. Translated, it gives CASKTQGNTGELFF.

The chain employs TRBV28 and TRBJ1-5, with D hard to call. This CDR3 region has 16 residues. Trimming removed 6 bases at V and 4 bases at J, with 19 bases between. Germline CDR1 is MDHEN and CDR2 is SYDVKM. In nucleotides, the CDR3 is TGTGCCAGCAGGCCACCATGGTGGGAGCAAAATCAGCCCCAGCATTTT. Translated, it gives CASRPPWWEQNQPQHF.

This chain links TRBV5-6 with TRBJ1-1; D ambiguous. The V end lost 4 bases, the J end lost 0 bases, and 13 bases lay between the germline ends. The germline V gene encodes CDR1 SGHDT and CDR2 YYEEEE. This CDR3 has 15 amino acids. CDR3 sequence reads: CASSSTVLLNTEAFF. CDR3 sequence (DNA): TGTGCCAGCAGCAGCACCGTATTATTGAACACTGAAGCTTTCTTT. Drawing the rest from reference TRBV5-6 and TRBJ1-1, the complete variable domain is DAGVTQSPTHLIKTRGQQVTLRCSPKSGHDTVSWYQQALGQGPQFIFQYYEEEERQRGNFPDRFSGHQFPNYSSELNVNALLLGDSALYLCASSSTVLLNTEAFFGQGTRLTVV.

The V gene is TRBV27, the J gene TRBJ1-4; 7 positions match TRBD1. J gave up 0 bases and V 6 bases, and 13 bases lay outside the gene matches. The CDR3 sequence is 18 residues long. Germline CDR1 reads MNHEY; CDR2 reads SMNVEV (reference sequence). CDR3 bases: TGTGCCAGCAGCCTCAACCCGGGACAGCCAGCAACTAATGAAAAACTGTTTTTT. Amino acids: CASSLNPGQPATNEKLFF. Full variable domain (missing parts from reference TRBV27 and TRBJ1-4): EAQVTQNPRYLITVTGKKLTVTCSQNMNHEYMSWYRQDPGLGLRQIYYSMNVEVTDKGDVPEGYKVSRKEKRNFPLILESPSPNQTSLYFCASSLNPGQPATNEKLFFGSGTQLSVL.

This clone was found a few times. J is TRBJ2-2 and V is TRBV18, with D perhaps matching TRBD1 (6 bases). Germline CDR1 reads KGHSH; CDR2 reads LQKENI. CDR3 length equals 15 residues. V lost 3 bases and J 2 bases, leaving 10 bases between the germline ends. CDR3 in amino acids: CASSPQGINTGELFF. The CDR3 nucleotides are TGTGCCAGCTCACCCCAGGGGATAAACACCGGGGAGCTGTTTTTT.

The V gene is TRBV7-6, the J gene TRBJ1-1; 11 positions agree with TRBD1. J was trimmed by 7 bases and V by 4 bases; bases with no gene match: 5. The germline CDR1 and CDR2 sequences are SGHVS and FNYEAQ. The CDR3 consists of 14 residues. The CDR3 sequence is CASSSGQGAGEAFF. The CDR3 DNA reads as TGTGCCAGCAGCTCCGGACAGGGGGCAGGTGAAGCTTTCTTT. Full variable domain (outside the CDR3, taken from reference TRBV7-6 and TRBJ1-1): GAGVSQSPRYKVTKRGQDVALRCDPISGHVSLYWYRQALGQGPEFLTYFNYEAQQDKSGLPNDRFSAERPEGSISTLTIQRTEQRDSAMYRCASSSGQGAGEAFFGQGTRLTVV.

The V and J genes are TRBV7-8 and TRBJ1-1, with a tentative D call TRBD1 (5 bases). V lost 2 bases, J lost 6 bases, and 13 bases lay in between. Germline V gene lookup returns CDR1 SGHVS and CDR2 FQNEAQ. CDR3 size: 14 residues. In nucleotides, the CDR3 is TGTGCCAGCAGCTTAAGGGTCGGAGGGGCTGAAGCTTTCTTT. It is translated as CASSLRVGGAEAFF. The variable domain in full, with the rest retrieved from reference TRBV7-8 and TRBJ1-1, is GAGVSQSPRYKVAKRGQDVALRCDPISGHVSLFWYQQALGQGPEFLTYFQNEAQLDKSGLPSDRFFAERPEGSVSTLKIQRTQQEDSAVYLCASSLRVGGAEAFFGQGTRLTVV.

This clone was seen only a few times. This chain links TRBV4-3 with TRBJ1-3, with unresolved D. Trimming removed 0 bases from V and 4 bases from J, with 16 bases in between. The CDR3 extends over 17 amino acids. From germline, CDR1 is LGHNA and CDR2 YSLEER. Here the CDR3 DNA reads TGCGCCAGCAGCCAAGAGATCGCAAGAGGCCCCGGAAACACCATATATTTT. Its translation is CASSQEIARGPGNTIYF.

This chain joins TRBV27 and TRBJ2-1; D unclear. There are 16 residues in the CDR3. V lost 0 bases and J lost 2, with 11 bases in between. CDR1 is MNHEY and CDR2 is SMNVEV in the germline V gene (reference sequence). CDR3: CASSLSPQNTYNEQFF. The CDR3 region has the DNA TGTGCCAGCAGTTTATCTCCACAGAATACCTACAATGAGCAGTTCTTC.

This clone was recorded a few times. The chain combines TRBV4-3 with TRBJ1-2; D gene ambiguous. Trimming pared 3 bases from V and 2 bases from J, leaving 7 bases between. Germline V lookup: CDR1 LGHNA, CDR2 YSLEER. CDR3 size: 13 residues. The CDR3 coding sequence is TGCGCCAGCAGCCACCGAGTCAACTATGGCTACACCTTC. It encodes CASSHRVNYGYTF.

The chain couples TRBV4-1 to TRBJ1-1; tentatively, D is TRBD1 (5 bases). Germline loops: CDR1 MGHRA, CDR2 YSYEKL. There are 13 residues in the CDR3. V lost 3 bases, J lost 11 bases, and 16 bases lay in between. The CDR3, as DNA: TGCGCCAGCAGCCATCCGTCGGGGGGGTCGGCTTTCTTT. Its translation is CASSHPSGGSAFF.

CDR3 DNA: TGTGCCAGCAGCTTGGGTGTGCCGAGGGGGGGGATCGGCTACACCTTC. It is translated as CASSLGVPRGGIGYTF. The genes are TRBV5-6 and TRBJ1-2, with TRBD1 as a possible D gene (6 bases). This CDR3 is built from 16 residues. The V end lost 0 bases, the J end lost 8 bases, and 20 bases lay between the germline ends. Germline assignment: CDR1 SGHDT and CDR2 YYEEEE.

This clone was counted a few times. J is TRBJ2-4 and V is TRBV6-1; 9 nucleotides match TRBD2. The CDR3 contains 15 residues. Trimming cost V 1 base and J 6 bases; bases outside gene matches: 4. CDR1 and CDR2 (germline): MNHNS, SASEGT. The DNA of the CDR3 is TGTGCCAGCAGTGAAGTTAGCGGGGGAACAAACATTCAGTACTTC. Encoded protein: CASSEVSGGTNIQYF.

This clone showed up just a few times. The sample holds other DNA sequences that translate to the same CDR3. The V call is TRBV6-1, the J call TRBJ1-2, with 8 bases aligning to TRBD1. Germline CDR1 and CDR2: MNHNS and SASEGT. This CDR3 spans 14 amino acids. J gave up 5 bases and V 0 bases, and 2 bases lay outside the gene matches. In DNA, the CDR3 is TGTGCCAGCAGTGAAGCTACAGGGGGATATGGCTACACCTTC. Encoded protein: CASSEATGGYGYTF.

This clone was seen a few times. The chain joins TRBV5-6 to TRBJ1-3; tentative D call: TRBD1 (5 bases). In germline, CDR1 is SGHDT, CDR2 YYEEEE. This CDR3 has 14 amino acids. V was pared by 0 bases and J by 1 base, with 5 bases between. The CDR3 loop is CASSLAGSGNTIYF. CDR3 nucleotide sequence: TGTGCCAGCAGCTTGGCAGGGTCTGGAAACACCATATATTTT.

This clone was seen a few times. V and J are TRBV19 and TRBJ2-7; D unresolved. Germline CDR1 and CDR2: LNHDA and SQIVND (reference sequence). The CDR3 runs to 13 residues. Trimming pared 3 bases from V and 2 bases from J, leaving 8 bases between. CDR3 nucleotide sequence: TGTGCCAGTAGTATGGGCCAGGCCTACGAGCAGTACTTC. This sequence encodes CASSMGQAYEQYF. The full variable domain, with the rest looked up from reference TRBV19 and TRBJ2-7, is DGGITQSPKYLFRKEGQNVTLSCEQNLNHDAMYWYRQDPGQGLRLIYYSQIVNDFQKGDIAEGYSVSREKKESFPLTVTSAQKNPTAFYLCASSMGQAYEQYFGPGTRLTVT.

This clone was counted only a few times. The rearrangement links TRBV5-1 to TRBJ2-5; D perhaps matches TRBD1 (5 bases). V gave up 0 bases and J gave up 5 bases, with 14 bases separating them. The CDR3 sequence is 15 residues long. Germline V gives CDR1 SGHRS, CDR2 YFSETQ. The DNA of the CDR3 is TGCGCCAGCAGCTTGGAAGGACACCTCGGGGAGACCCAGTACTTC. Its translation: CASSLEGHLGETQYF.

The chain joins TRBV5-6 to TRBJ2-1, with D perhaps matching TRBD1 (6 bases). This CDR3 comprises 14 residues. V lost 2 bases to trimming and J lost 5 bases, with 11 bases between them. Germline CDR1 is SGHDT and CDR2 is YYEEEE. The CDR3 DNA follows: TGTGCCAGCAGCTTCCGACAGGCACACAATGAGCAGTTCTTC. This sequence encodes CASSFRQAHNEQFF.

The chain is built from TRBV9 and TRBJ2-7; maybe TRBD1 (6 bases). This CDR3 is 16 amino acids long. Trimming removed 4 bases from V and 6 bases from J, with 23 bases in between. Germline V gene data show CDR1 as SGDLS and CDR2 as YYNGEE. CDR3 amino acids: CASSPNTLRTAGEQYF. In DNA, the CDR3 is TGTGCCAGCAGCCCCAACACCCTCCGGACAGCTGGCGAGCAGTACTTC.